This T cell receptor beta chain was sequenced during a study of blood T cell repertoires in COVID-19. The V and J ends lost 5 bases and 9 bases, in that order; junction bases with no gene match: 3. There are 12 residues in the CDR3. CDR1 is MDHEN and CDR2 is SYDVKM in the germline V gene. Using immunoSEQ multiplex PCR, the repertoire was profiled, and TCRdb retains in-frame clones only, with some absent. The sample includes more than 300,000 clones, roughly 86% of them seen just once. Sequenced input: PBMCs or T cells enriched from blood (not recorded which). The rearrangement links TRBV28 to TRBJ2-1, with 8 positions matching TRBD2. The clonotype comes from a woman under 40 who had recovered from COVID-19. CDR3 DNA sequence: TGTGCCAGCAGTAGACTAGCGATTGAGCAGTTCTTC. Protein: CASSRLAIEQFF.